This T cell receptor beta chain was captured in a study of blood T cell repertoires in COVID-19. The overall study: Italy, Spain and the United States were the sources of the convalescent and acute COVID-19 samples. PBMCs, B-cell-depleted T cells, or T cells were the source of the cDNA or gDNA that made up the material.

In the source study's methods: Cell counts per sample came from amplifying reference gene primers. The method was immunoSEQ multiplex PCR; TCRdb's version includes in-frame clones alone and lacks a portion of them. The V and J calls and clone size are taken from that table; D and trimming were inferred from the DNA. The sample lists tens of thousands of clones; around 89% were seen once. This CDR3 has 15 residues. Germline loops: CDR1 LNHDA, CDR2 SQIVND (reference sequence). Unmatched junction bases numbered 11, after V lost 3 bases and J lost 9 bases. The chain uses TRBV19 and TRBJ2-3; 8 positions agree with TRBD1. The clonotype was recovered from a man aged 50-59 years with active COVID-19. Input material: peripheral blood. CDR3 sequence (DNA): TGTGCCAGTAGTATCGGCGGTCGGACAGGGTACACGCAGTATTTT. The encoded protein is CASSIGGRTGYTQYF.